The source of this T cell receptor (beta chain) is a study of T cells expressing NK-cell markers. Concerning this clonotype: Its antigen remains unknown.

The germline gives CDR1 SGHRS, CDR2 YFSETQ. This CDR3 has 15 residues. Notes on the study in general: It is unclear if expanded NKG2C-expressing clones target HCMV antigens. As a fraction of CD8+ T cells, dominant NKG2C+ clonotypes reached about 1.0-7.5% in over 5 donors.

TCRdb reprocessed the 5' RACE reads, keeping one entry per CDR3 protein, no DNA. Its table records about 440,000 distinct CDR3 sequences. This chain uses TRBV5-1 with TRBJ2-1; TCRdb's D gene call, TRBD2, goes unchecked for lack of DNA. Sequencing used blood T cells: a sorted CD56 or NKG2C T cell subset, CD4+ or CD8+ T cells, or bulk PBMC T cells (not recorded which). The clonotype comes from a woman aged 18 to 69 in good health. The CDR3 protein is CASSLAFGRADEQFF.